This is a list of T cell receptor beta chains from one sample in a study of cytomegalovirus exposure and HLA in healthy donors. The assay was immunoSEQ multiplex PCR, and TCRdb's table has in-frame clones only and misses some. The sample includes approximately 280,000 clones, 80% to 90% of them seen just once. Sequenced sample: PBMCs. These receptors all stem from a young woman in good health and CMV-seronegative. The CDR3 runs from the conserved cysteine through the conserved F or W. Each record gives: clone size, D gene, J gene, V gene, CDR3 protein, CDR3 DNA. A D gene is named only where the DNA matches it firmly. Clone size is shown for a subset of rows, as once, few, many or a class of expanded clone.

. | . | TRBJ1-6 | TRBV27 | CASTGLSGSDNSPLHF | TGTGCCAGCACTGGCCTTTCGGGAAGCGATAATTCACCCCTCCACTTT
. | TRBD1 | TRBJ2-7 | TRBV18 | CASSPATGSYEQYF | TGTGCCAGCTCACCAGCGACAGGGTCCTACGAGCAGTACTTC
few | TRBD1 | TRBJ2-7 | TRBV5-1 | CASSWATDRGPQGQYF | TGCGCCAGCAGCTGGGCCACGGACAGGGGGCCCCAGGGGCAGTACTTC
once | TRBD1 | TRBJ2-7 | TRBV9 | CASSAGQDIAYEQYF | TGTGCCAGCAGCGCCGGACAGGACATTGCCTACGAGCAGTACTTC
. | TRBD1 | TRBJ1-3 | TRBV30 | CAWTGQGFFGNTIYF | TGTGCCTGGACTGGACAGGGGTTTTTTGGAAACACCATATATTTT
. | . | TRBJ1-3 | TRBV7-6 | CASSLEGNTIYF | TGTGCCAGCAGCTTAGAGGGGAACACCATATATTTT
. | TRBD1 | TRBJ1-2 | TRBV6-5 | CATRTGGNGYTF | TGTGCCACCAGGACAGGGGGGAATGGCTACACCTTC
. | TRBD1 | TRBJ1-1 | TRBV28 | CASSYRGTSTEAFF | TGTGCCAGCAGCTACAGGGGTACGAGCACTGAAGCTTTCTTT
. | . | TRBJ2-7 | TRBV6-4 | CASRALPAGPYEQYF | TGTGCCAGCAGGGCTTTGCCTGCGGGCCCCTACGAGCAGTACTTC
. | . | TRBJ2-7 | TRBV5-1 | CASSIQGPRYEQYF | TGCGCCAGCAGCATCCAGGGCCCCCGATACGAGCAGTACTTC
. | . | TRBJ2-7 | TRBV29-1 | CSVNGLPRDEQYF | TGCAGCGTTAACGGACTGCCGCGGGACGAGCAGTACTTC
many | . | TRBJ2-2 | TRBV25-1 | CASSKGGWTGELFF | TGTGCCAGCAGTAAAGGGGGTTGGACCGGGGAGCTGTTTTTT
few | . | TRBJ1-5 | TRBV6-5 | CASSQGQPSDQPQHF | TGTGCCAGCAGCCAAGGACAGCCTTCCGATCAGCCCCAGCATTTT
. | . | TRBJ1-1 | TRBV29-1 | CSVAHGLSRLRTEAFF | TGCAGCGTTGCGCACGGTTTGTCACGGTTGAGAACTGAAGCTTTCTTT
. | . | TRBJ2-1 | TRBV6-6 | CASSYPEGLPYNEQFF | TGTGCCAGCAGTTACCCGGAGGGCCTCCCCTACAATGAGCAGTTCTTC
. | . | TRBJ2-3 | TRBV6-5 | CASSPRGAATDTQYF | TGTGCCAGCAGCCCACGCGGGGCGGCGACAGATACGCAGTATTTT
. | . | TRBJ2-5 | TRBV18 | CASSPPLDSSETQYF | TGTGCCAGCTCACCACCCCTGGACAGCTCAGAGACCCAGTACTTC
few | TRBD2 | TRBJ2-1 | TRBV11-3 | CASSRGLDLYNEQFF | TGTGCCAGCAGCCGCGGACTAGACCTCTACAATGAGCAGTTCTTC
few | . | TRBJ2-7 | TRBV7-8 | CASSLETGHQYEQYF | TGTGCCAGCAGCTTAGAAACAGGGCACCAATACGAGCAGTACTTC
once | TRBD1 | TRBJ1-1 | TRBV5-1 | CASSPPGTVPNTEAFF | TGCGCCAGCAGCCCCCCCGGGACAGTTCCGAACACTGAAGCTTTCTTT
. | . | TRBJ1-1 | TRBV7-9 | CASSKSRDRTGGNTEAFF | TGTGCCAGCAGCAAAAGTAGAGACAGGACTGGGGGGAACACTGAAGCTTTCTTT
. | TRBD2 | TRBJ2-5 | TRBV6-5 | CASSPGLASMETQYF | TGTGCCAGCAGCCCGGGACTAGCTTCGATGGAGACCCAGTACTTC
few | TRBD2 | TRBJ2-7 | TRBV5-1 | CASSRGENYEQYF | TGCGCCAGCAGCCGGGGGGAAAACTACGAGCAGTACTTC
. | TRBD2 | TRBJ2-5 | TRBV6-5 | CASSSSGTSVETQYF | TGTGCCAGCAGTTCCTCCGGGACTAGCGTGGAGACCCAGTACTTC
. | . | TRBJ2-7 | TRBV2 | CASSEGRAYEQYF | TGTGCCAGCAGTGAAGGCAGGGCCTACGAGCAGTACTTC
. | . | TRBJ2-1 | TRBV11-2 | CASSPGRGGRRSSYNEQFF | TGTGCCAGCAGCCCGGGGAGGGGGGGACGCCGAAGCTCCTACAATGAGCAGTTCTTC
once | . | TRBJ1-4 | TRBV29-1 | CSTSGSANEKLFF | TGCAGCACCTCAGGGTCGGCTAATGAAAAACTGTTTTTT
. | . | TRBJ2-1 | TRBV5-1 | CATTRDIDYNEQFF | TGCGCCACCACGAGGGACATCGACTACAATGAGCAGTTCTTC
. | . | TRBJ1-2 | TRBV29-1 | CSVVVRTELGYTF | TGCAGCGTTGTAGTCAGGACTGAGCTTGGCTACACCTTC